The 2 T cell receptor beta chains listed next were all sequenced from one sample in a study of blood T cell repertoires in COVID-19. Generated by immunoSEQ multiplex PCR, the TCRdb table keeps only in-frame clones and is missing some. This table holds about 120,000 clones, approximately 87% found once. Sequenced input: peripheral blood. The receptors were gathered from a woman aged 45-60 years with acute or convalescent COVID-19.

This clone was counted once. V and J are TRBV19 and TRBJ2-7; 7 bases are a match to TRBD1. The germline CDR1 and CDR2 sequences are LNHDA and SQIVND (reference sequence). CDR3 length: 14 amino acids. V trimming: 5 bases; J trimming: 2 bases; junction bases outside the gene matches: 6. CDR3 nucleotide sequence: TGTGCCAGTAGTGCCCCGGACAGGACCTACGAGCAGTACTTC. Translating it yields CASSAPDRTYEQYF.

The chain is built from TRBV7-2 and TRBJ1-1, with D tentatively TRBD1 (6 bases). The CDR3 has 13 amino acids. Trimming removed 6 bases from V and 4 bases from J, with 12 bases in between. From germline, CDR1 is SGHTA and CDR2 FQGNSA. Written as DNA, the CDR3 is TGTGCCAGCAGTTTACAGGGCGCCACTGAAGCTTTCTTT. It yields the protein CASSLQGATEAFF.